A selection of T cell receptor beta chains follows, all from one sample in a study of T cells after yellow fever vaccination. TCRdb ran MiXCR on the 5' RACE reads and lists one entry per CDR3 protein. The sample comprises under 300,000 distinct CDR3 sequences, 6.9% of which are singletons, and approximately 0.84% rests with the top ten. Specimen: CD4+ T cells sorted from PBMCs, collected 15 days after the yellow fever booster vaccination. The receptors shown here come from a man aged 30 to 39 who received the YFV17D yellow fever vaccine. The CDR3 runs from the conserved cysteine through the conserved F or W. D genes are given only for firm matches. A row's size may be missing; if present it is once, few, many or a size class.

TRBD2	TRBV20-1	TRBJ2-1	NA	TGCAGTGCTAGAAGCGGGACCTCCTACAATGAGCAGTTCTTC	CSARSGTSYNEQFF
TRBD1	TRBV5-1	TRBJ2-1	few	TGCGCCAGCGGAATGACAGGGGGTAATGAGCAGTTCTTC	CASGMTGGNEQFF
NA	TRBV29-1	TRBJ2-3	NA	TGCAGCGTCGCGACAGCGACAGATACGCAGTATTTT	CSVATATDTQYF
NA	TRBV5-5	TRBJ2-3	NA	TGTGCCAGCAGCTTTGGCCAGGGGAAAGATACGCAGTATTTT	CASSFGQGKDTQYF
TRBD2	TRBV5-1	TRBJ2-1	many	TGCGCCAGCAGCTGGACTAGCGGGAAGATATACAATGAGCAGTTCTTC	CASSWTSGKIYNEQFF
NA	TRBV9	TRBJ2-3	few	TGTGCCAGCAGCGCTGGATCGGCTGTTACGCAGTATTTT	CASSAGSAVTQYF
NA	TRBV10-3	TRBJ2-7	many	TGTGCCATCAGTGAGAGAGGGGGGGCAGGCAGGGTGACCTACGAGCAGTACTTC	CAISERGGAGRVTYEQYF
NA	TRBV9	TRBJ1-1	many	TGTGCCAGCAGCGTAGCCCCGAGAGGACGGTCACTCATGAACACTGAAGCTTTCTTT	CASSVAPRGRSLMNTEAFF
TRBD2	TRBV7-3	TRBJ2-3	NA	TGTGCCAGCAGCCAAGGGTCGGGCGGGAGGGACTTCACAGATACGCAGTATTTT	CASSQGSGGRDFTDTQYF
TRBD1	TRBV2	TRBJ1-2	NA	TGTGCCAGCAGTGCCGGGACAGGGGGCGATTATGGCTACACCTTC	CASSAGTGGDYGYTF
NA	TRBV5-5	TRBJ1-1	many	TGTGCCAGCAGCTTCAACAGGATTCCAGAGTGGAACACTGAAGCTTTCTTT	CASSFNRIPEWNTEAFF
NA	TRBV7-9	TRBJ2-4	few	TGTGCCAGCAGCTTAAGTCGGGGAGTGGGAAACATTCAGTACTTC	CASSLSRGVGNIQYF
TRBD2	TRBV20-1	TRBJ2-3	NA	TGCAGTGCCAAGACTAGCGGTCCCGGGGGGCCAGATACGCAGTATTTT	CSAKTSGPGGPDTQYF
NA	TRBV7-9	TRBJ1-4	few	TGTGCCAGCAGCTTACGCGGATCCGATGAAAAACTGTTTTTT	CASSLRGSDEKLFF
NA	TRBV15	TRBJ2-7	few	TGTGCCACCAGCGCCACCGGGACCCAGGGTTACGAGCAGTACTTC	CATSATGTQGYEQYF
NA	TRBV10-3	TRBJ2-2	few	TGTGCCATCAGTGCCCAGCCGTCGGCCGGGGAGCTGTTTTTT	CAISAQPSAGELFF
NA	TRBV19	TRBJ2-5	NA	TGTGCCAGTGCGGCACAGCAAGAGACCCAGTACTTC	CASAAQQETQYF
NA	TRBV7-2	TRBJ2-5	many	TGTGCCAGCAGCTTAGGCTCCGGGGGGACCCAGTACTTC	CASSLGSGGTQYF
NA	TRBV5-1	TRBJ1-3	many	TGCGCCAGCAGCCCCGGTCACTCTGGAAACACCATATATTTT	CASSPGHSGNTIYF
NA	TRBV29-1	TRBJ2-1	many	TGCAGCGTTGGACGGACTGGACCGGAGCAGTTCTTC	CSVGRTGPEQFF
NA	TRBV9	TRBJ2-1	many	TGTGCCAGCAGCGTAGACGCCTCCCGGGTTCCTGAGCAGTTCTTC	CASSVDASRVPEQFF
NA	TRBV20-1	TRBJ1-5	many	TGCAGTGTTAGTCCAGGGTATCAGCCCCAGCATTTT	CSVSPGYQPQHF
NA	TRBV12-5	TRBJ2-2	few	TGTGCTAGTCAAGGATACGCGAACACCGGGGAGCTGTTTTTT	CASQGYANTGELFF
NA	TRBV5-6	TRBJ2-5	few	TGTGCCAGCAGCGCGGGACAGCCGGGGGAGACCCAGTACTTC	CASSAGQPGETQYF
NA	TRBV11-2	TRBJ2-3	NA	TGTGCCAGCAGTTCTGCGGCCAGCACAGATACGCAGTATTTT	CASSSAASTDTQYF
NA	TRBV5-1	TRBJ2-2	few	TGCGCCAGCAGCGACCGAAAGCCCAAAATCCCAGGGTGGTCCGGGGAGCTGTTTTTT	CASSDRKPKIPGWSGELFF
NA	TRBV5-1	TRBJ2-2	many	TGCGCCAGCAGCTTTAGGGGCGCAGGAGGGGAGCTGTTTTTT	CASSFRGAGGELFF
TRBD2	TRBV24-1	TRBJ2-3	few	TGTGCCACCAGTGCGACTAGCGGGAGGACGGATACGCAGTATTTT	CATSATSGRTDTQYF
TRBD2	TRBV20-1	TRBJ2-5	NA	TGCAGTGCTAGAGAGCCACGCGGGAGGGGAGAAGAGACCCAGTACTTC	CSAREPRGRGEETQYF
NA	TRBV5-5	TRBJ2-7	many	TGTGCCAGCAGCTTGGCTGCGAACTACGAGCAGTACTTC	CASSLAANYEQYF
TRBD1	TRBV5-8	TRBJ2-3	NA	TGTGCCAACAAGAGGGACAGGGCGACAGATACGCAGTATTTT	CANKRDRATDTQYF
NA	TRBV12-3/TRBV12-4	TRBJ1-5	many	TGTGCCAGCAGTTGGCGGGGGGATCAGCCCCAGCATTTT	CASSWRGDQPQHF
NA	TRBV12-3/TRBV12-4	TRBJ2-2	many	TGTGCCAGCAGTTTTTCCCCTGGCGACACCGGGGAGCTGTTTTTT	CASSFSPGDTGELFF
NA	TRBV25-1	TRBJ2-3	few	TGTGCCAGCAGAAGGTCGGGTACAGATACGCAGTATTTT	CASRRSGTDTQYF
NA	TRBV20-1	TRBJ2-5	NA	TGCAGTGCCAGAGATTCGTGGGAGACCCAGTACTTC	CSARDSWETQYF
TRBD1	TRBV7-2	TRBJ1-2	many	TGTGCCAGCAGCATGGGACAGCTATCCTATGGCTACACCTTC	CASSMGQLSYGYTF
NA	TRBV5-1	TRBJ2-7	few	TGCGCCAGCAGCCCACTCTTGGGGAGCTCCTACGAGCAGTACTTC	CASSPLLGSSYEQYF
TRBD1	TRBV13	TRBJ1-2	NA	TGTGCCAGCAGCTCTCCGGGCAGGGGGAATAACTATGGCTACACCTTC	CASSSPGRGNNYGYTF
TRBD2	TRBV20-1	TRBJ2-5	NA	TGCAGTGCTAGAGATCTCGAAGGGAGGGCCGGGAGGGAGACCCAGTACTTC	CSARDLEGRAGRETQYF
NA	TRBV5-5	TRBJ2-5	few	TGTGCCAGCAGCTTGGGGCCCCCCCAAGAGACCCAGTACTTC	CASSLGPPQETQYF
NA	TRBV20-1	TRBJ2-1	many	TGCAGTGCTAGAGATTTCCTGGGCTCCGCCTACAATGAGCAGTTCTTC	CSARDFLGSAYNEQFF
NA	TRBV20-1	TRBJ2-7	many	TGCAGTGCTAGAGATCGGCAGGGTCGATCCTACGAGCAGTACTTC	CSARDRQGRSYEQYF
NA	TRBV5-1	TRBJ1-1	few	TGCGCCAGCAGCTTGGGACGGTCGAACACTGAAGCTTTCTTT	CASSLGRSNTEAFF
TRBD2	TRBV14	TRBJ2-5	NA	TGTGCCAGCAGTCAAGGACTAGCGGGAGAGACCCAGTACTTC	CASSQGLAGETQYF
NA	TRBV6-5	TRBJ2-1	NA	TGTGCCAGCAGTTGGAGACAGGTCCTGGGCAATGAGCAGTTCTTC	CASSWRQVLGNEQFF
NA	TRBV6-1	TRBJ2-7	few	TGTGCCAGCAGCCGAATTGGGGCCACGGAAGAGCAGTACTTC	CASSRIGATEEQYF
NA	TRBV20-1	TRBJ2-3	many	TGCAGTGCCAGGGGCGGAGTAGTGGATACGCAGTATTTT	CSARGGVVDTQYF
TRBD1	TRBV20-1	TRBJ1-1	few	TGCAGTGCTAGGAAGGGGGCCGGGAACACTGAAGCTTTCTTT	CSARKGAGNTEAFF
TRBD2	TRBV6-2/TRBV6-3	TRBJ2-5	many	TGTGCCAGCAGCCAAAGCGGGAGCCAGACCCAGTACTTC	CASSQSGSQTQYF
TRBD1	TRBV7-2	TRBJ1-3	few	TGTGCCAGCAGCCAGGGGGCGACTGGAAACACCATATATTTT	CASSQGATGNTIYF